This T cell receptor beta chain was recorded in a study of shared clonotypes between healthy human individuals. Across the whole study: Three plates each covered CD4 naive and memory; CD8 naive two, CD8 memory one.

Sequencing was performed with immunoSEQ multiplex PCR; in TCRdb, only in-frame clones are kept and a portion is missing. The sample includes about 2 million clones, roughly 94% of them seen just once. A remark on this clone: Antigen specificity is unknown.

Study-wide points: It was the few donors that limited the genetic and exposure-history diversity represented. What rarefaction showed was incomplete sorted-subset sequencing despite large depth.

The CDR3 spans 13 residues. CDR1 SGHTA and CDR2 FQGNSA come from the germline V gene. The V segment lost 8 bases and the J segment 6 bases; nucleotides outside the gene matches: 5. Sequenced sample: naive CD4+ T cells sorted from blood. Regarding subset: CD45RA+ positively selected. The receptor comes from a man in his late teens or twenties in good health. The chain employs TRBV7-2 and TRBJ2-3; TRBD2 agrees at 10 bases. The CDR3: CASDIAGGDTQYF. Written as DNA, the CDR3 is TGTGCCAGCGATATAGCGGGAGGTGATACGCAGTATTTT. Drawing the rest from reference TRBV7-2 and TRBJ2-3, the complete variable domain is GAGVSQSPSNKVTEKGKDVELRCDPISGHTALYWYRQSLGQGLEFLIYFQGNSAPDKSGLPSDRFSAERTGGSVSTLTIQRTQQEDSAVYLCASDIAGGDTQYFGPGTRLTVL.